This passage covers 19 T cell receptor beta chains from one sample sequenced in a study of a mutant IDH1 vaccine in newly diagnosed glioma. TCRdb's copy holds only in-frame clones and misses some; the assay was immunoSEQ multiplex PCR. In the table there are roughly 99,000 clones, about 90% of which are singletons. Time point: baseline, week 1 (first vaccination visit). The treatment denotes: pre-vaccination baseline after standard-of-care therapy. Sequencing used PBMCs, obtained from a glioma patient treated with radiotherapy, temozolomide or both. The source is a woman aged 45-65 years with glioma.

The chain combines TRBV27 with TRBJ2-7; 13 nucleotides line up with TRBD2. Losses at the gene ends were 7 bases for V and 4 bases for J; bases not matched to a gene: 16. There are 18 residues in the CDR3. CDR1 is MNHEY, CDR2 SMNVEV, per germline (reference sequence). The CDR3 reads CASNPGTSGIPLPYEQYF. CDR3 sequence (DNA): TGTGCCAGCAACCCCGGGACTAGCGGGATCCCCTTGCCTTACGAGCAGTACTTC.

This clone was picked up one time. This rearrangement joins TRBV7-2 to TRBJ1-5, with a possible D match to TRBD1 (6 bases). Germline loops: CDR1 SGHTA, CDR2 FQGNSA. This CDR3 has 15 amino acids. The V end was cut by 5 bases, the J end by 4 bases, with 15 bases between. Written as DNA, the CDR3 is TGTGCCAGCAGCCGCGGAAGAGGGGGTAATCAGCCCCAGCATTTT. This sequence encodes CASSRGRGGNQPQHF.

J is TRBJ2-1 and V is TRBV30; D remains unclear. The CDR3 contains 13 residues. Looked up from germline, CDR1 is GTSNPN and CDR2 is SVGIG (reference sequence). V was trimmed by 1 base and J by 0 bases, leaving 4 bases between them. The CDR3 DNA is TGTGCCTGGAGTGACTCCTCCTACAATGAGCAGTTCTTC. Its translation is CAWSDSSYNEQFF. Together with reference TRBV30 and TRBJ2-1, the CDR3 gives the full variable domain: SQTIHQWPATLVQPVGSPLSLECTVEGTSNPNLYWYRQAAGRGLQLLFYSVGIGQISSEVPQNLSASRPQDRQFILSSKKLLLSDSGFYLCAWSDSSYNEQFFGPGTRLTVL.

The chain carries TRBV7-8 and TRBJ1-5; the D is unclear. This CDR3 has 17 residues. Germline-derived CDR1 and CDR2 are SGHVS and FQNEAQ. The germline V and J ends were trimmed by 5 bases and 1 base, with 18 bases remaining between them. CDR3 nucleotide sequence: TGTGCCAGCAGCCCCTACCGGGTCCTGCTGAGCAATCAGCCCCAGCATTTT. Its translation is CASSPYRVLLSNQPQHF.

This chain connects TRBV5-1 to TRBJ2-1; D uncertain. Germline V CDR1 and CDR2: SGHRS, YFSETQ. V was cut by 2 bases and J by 2 bases, with 14 bases left in between. The CDR3 length is 16 residues. CDR3 protein: CASSFDFPSAYNEQFF. The CDR3 coding sequence is TGCGCCAGCAGCTTTGATTTCCCTAGTGCCTACAATGAGCAGTTCTTC.

V is TRBV6-1 and J is TRBJ2-5, with a possible D match to TRBD1 (6 bases). CDR3 length: 13 residues. Trimming removed 6 bases at V and 5 bases at J, with 13 bases between. Germline CDR1 reads MNHNS; CDR2 reads SASEGT. As DNA, the CDR3 is TGTGCCAGCAGGGACAGCCATCGGGAGACCCAGTACTTC. Amino acid sequence: CASRDSHRETQYF.

The genes are TRBV4-1 and TRBJ1-2; D is perhaps TRBD1 (6 bases). The germline CDR1 and CDR2 sequences are MGHRA and YSYEKL. Trimming stripped 3 bases from V and 1 base from J, with 9 bases between. The CDR3 sequence is 14 residues long. Here the CDR3 reads CASSQGHLNYGYTF. DNA for the CDR3: TGCGCCAGCAGCCAGGGACATCTTAACTATGGCTACACCTTC.

The rearrangement joins TRBV2 to TRBJ2-3; D is possibly TRBD2 (6 bases). This CDR3 is 15 amino acids long. Germline CDR1 SNHLY, CDR2 FYNNEI. The V and J ends lost 3 bases and 0 bases respectively, with 10 bases between them. CDR3 amino acids: CASSEGTPSTDTQYF. CDR3 coding DNA: TGTGCCAGCAGTGAGGGGACTCCCAGCACAGATACGCAGTATTTT.

This chain uses TRBV30 with TRBJ2-7; D is uncertain. The CDR3 is 13 amino acids. The V end lost 0 bases, the J end lost 7 bases, and 13 bases lay between the germline ends. The germline CDR1 and CDR2 sequences are GTSNPN and SVGIG (reference sequence). The CDR3, as DNA: TGTGCCTGGAGTGTATTTGGGGTTCGGGAGCAGTACTTC. As protein: CAWSVFGVREQYF.

The chain is built from TRBV7-2 and TRBJ2-7; TRBD1 might be the D (6 bases). The CDR3 is 14 residues long. The V gene's germline CDR1 is SGHTA and CDR2 FQGNSA. Trimming pared 0 bases from V and 3 bases from J, leaving 9 bases between. CDR3: CASSLAVRGYEQYF. DNA of the CDR3: TGTGCCAGCAGCTTAGCCGTCAGGGGCTACGAGCAGTACTTC.

The gene calls are TRBV9 and TRBJ2-7; D possibly corresponds to TRBD2 (5 bases). Germline loops: CDR1 SGDLS, CDR2 YYNGEE. This CDR3 has 15 residues. V gave up 0 bases and J gave up 0 bases, with 10 bases separating them. The CDR3 sequence: CASSVAADGSYEQYF. The DNA of the CDR3 is TGTGCCAGCAGCGTAGCAGCGGATGGCTCCTACGAGCAGTACTTC.

V and J are TRBV5-6 and TRBJ1-4; D is undetermined. The CDR3 loop spans 13 amino acids. V was trimmed by 1 base and J by 6 bases, leaving 7 bases between them. CDR1 SGHDT and CDR2 YYEEEE come from the germline V gene. The CDR3 here is CASSLRADEKLFF. In nucleotides, the CDR3 is TGTGCCAGCAGCTTGAGGGCAGATGAAAAACTGTTTTTT.

This sequence joins TRBV27 and TRBJ1-3; possible D gene TRBD1, 6 bases. V lost 3 bases, J lost 0 bases, and 27 bases lay in between. Germline V lookup: CDR1 MNHEY, CDR2 SMNVEV (reference sequence). The CDR3 covers 21 residues. The CDR3 nucleotides are TGTGCCAGCAGTTTCCTCAGTTCGGGGGGGCTCGCTGCTTTCTCTGGAAACACCATATATTTT. It translates to CASSFLSSGGLAAFSGNTIYF.

This clone was detected only once. The J gene is TRBJ2-7, the V gene TRBV15; 10 bases match TRBD2. Trimming removed 3 bases from V and 5 bases from J; junction bases left unmatched: 25. From germline, CDR1 is LNHNV and CDR2 YYDKDF (reference sequence). The CDR3 covers 21 residues. Here the CDR3 DNA reads TGTGCCACCAGCAGTGCCATGGCAGGGGCTTCTTCTAGCGGGAGATTCCACGAGCAGTACTTC. It specifies CATSSAMAGASSSGRFHEQYF. The whole variable domain, filled in from reference TRBV15 and TRBJ2-7, reads DAMVIQNPRYQVTQFGKPVTLSCSQTLNHNVMYWYQQKSSQAPKLLFHYYDKDFNNEADTPDNFQSRRPNTSFCFLDIRSPGLGDTAMYLCATSSAMAGASSSGRFHEQYFGPGTRLTVT.

CDR3 residues: CASSVEGGPSNYGYTF. DNA for the CDR3: TGTGCCAGCAGTGTGGAGGGAGGACCTTCTAACTATGGCTACACCTTC. The chain carries TRBV2 and TRBJ1-2; D not resolved. V dropped 4 bases and J dropped 0 bases, with 15 bases sitting between them. Germline loops: CDR1 SNHLY, CDR2 FYNNEI. The CDR3 covers 16 residues.

The V gene is TRBV5-4, the J gene TRBJ1-5; no definite D call. Germline V CDR1 and CDR2: SGHNT, YYREEE (reference sequence). Between the trimmed V and J ends, which lost 4 bases and 3 bases, there was a span of 5 bases. The CDR3 has 12 residues. The CDR3 bases are TGTGCCAGCAGCCATGACAATCAGCCCCAGCATTTT. The encoded protein is CASSHDNQPQHF.

V usage is TRBV6-1 and J usage is TRBJ1-6, with 9 nucleotides matching TRBD1. The V and J ends lost 7 bases and 10 bases, in that order; junction bases with no gene match: 8. The CDR3 extends over 14 amino acids. CDR1 is MNHNS, CDR2 SASEGT, per germline. CDR3 amino acids: CASTRDRVRSPLHF. Here the CDR3 DNA reads TGTGCCAGCACGAGGGACAGGGTCCGATCACCCCTCCACTTT.

The chain uses TRBV11-2 and TRBJ2-7; 7 bases are a match to TRBD1. The CDR3 runs 13 residues. From germline, CDR1 is SGHAT and CDR2 FQNNGV. The V segment lost 1 base and the J segment 6 bases; nucleotides outside the gene matches: 3. The CDR3 reads CASSLGQGIEQYF. In nucleotides, the CDR3 is TGTGCCAGCAGCTTAGGACAGGGTATCGAGCAGTACTTC.

The chain has TRBV7-9 and TRBJ1-2; D call uncertain. Trimming cost V 5 bases and J 8 bases, with 15 bases left between them. The CDR3 runs to 13 residues. Germline V lookup: CDR1 SEHNR, CDR2 FQNEAQ (reference sequence). CDR3 sequence reads: CASSQTGSEGYTF. The CDR3 coding sequence is TGTGCCAGCAGCCAAACGGGATCTGAAGGCTACACCTTC.